A selection of T cell receptor beta chains follows, all from one sample in a study of CD8 T cells in ankylosing spondylitis. TCRdb redid the calling of the 5' RACE reads with MiXCR, one entry per CDR3 protein. This table has roughly 240,000 distinct CDR3 sequences, around 8% appearing once. Source material: blood, either unsorted or a sorted T cell fraction (not recorded which). Every receptor here comes from a female donor with ankylosing spondylitis or in good health (not recorded which). Each CDR3 is given with its conserved first and last residue. The order of the fields is CDR3 protein, J gene, V gene.

cdr3_aa: CSARRDGSLNYEQYF
j_call: TRBJ2-7
v_call: TRBV20-1

cdr3_aa: CASSPAGGNYGYTF
j_call: TRBJ1-2
v_call: TRBV5-5

cdr3_aa: CASSPHRRGRRDYGYTF
j_call: TRBJ1-2
v_call: TRBV3-1

cdr3_aa: CSVVVGRAIFNEQFF
j_call: TRBJ2-1
v_call: TRBV29-1

cdr3_aa: CSWQGPDYEQYF
j_call: TRBJ2-7
v_call: TRBV20-1

cdr3_aa: CASSLVVDKVAKNIQYF
j_call: TRBJ2-4
v_call: TRBV28

cdr3_aa: CASSPGLAGAETQYF
j_call: TRBJ2-5
v_call: TRBV12-3/TRBV12-4

cdr3_aa: CASSQDRAEAFF
j_call: TRBJ1-1
v_call: TRBV2

cdr3_aa: CASSLVLDYGYTF
j_call: TRBJ1-2
v_call: TRBV5-1

cdr3_aa: CSAPGRNYGYTF
j_call: TRBJ1-2
v_call: TRBV20-1

cdr3_aa: CAWTMGVDTGELFF
j_call: TRBJ2-2
v_call: TRBV30

cdr3_aa: CASSLGGGSRNEQFF
j_call: TRBJ2-1
v_call: TRBV5-6

cdr3_aa: CASSYSPTGGGNEQFF
j_call: TRBJ2-1
v_call: TRBV6-5

cdr3_aa: CASTITGYLNSPLHF
j_call: TRBJ1-6
v_call: TRBV12-3/TRBV12-4

cdr3_aa: CSARDRMVEQYF
j_call: TRBJ2-7
v_call: TRBV20-1

cdr3_aa: CASSLDGYTGELFF
j_call: TRBJ2-2
v_call: TRBV5-1

cdr3_aa: CASSPRDGETQYF
j_call: TRBJ2-5
v_call: TRBV7-8

cdr3_aa: CAGGTSGTYEQYF
j_call: TRBJ2-7
v_call: TRBV6-1

cdr3_aa: CSATLATSGYNEQFF
j_call: TRBJ2-1
v_call: TRBV20-1

cdr3_aa: CASRIAELTDTQYF
j_call: TRBJ2-3
v_call: TRBV27

cdr3_aa: CASREIKTGRWTEAFF
j_call: TRBJ1-1
v_call: TRBV7-2

cdr3_aa: CASSQDTPLYEQYF
j_call: TRBJ2-7
v_call: TRBV5-7

cdr3_aa: CASSTTYGYTF
j_call: TRBJ1-2
v_call: TRBV6-2/TRBV6-3

cdr3_aa: CASATSGNHNEQFF
j_call: TRBJ2-1
v_call: TRBV5-1

cdr3_aa: CATSTPRDGWEKLFF
j_call: TRBJ1-4
v_call: TRBV15

cdr3_aa: CASSLYDSTYEQYF
j_call: TRBJ2-7
v_call: TRBV5-1

cdr3_aa: CAISGAAAGSPLHF
j_call: TRBJ1-6
v_call: TRBV10-3

cdr3_aa: CASSSPGKFYEQYF
j_call: TRBJ2-7
v_call: TRBV11-2

cdr3_aa: CASSQDWGQSAAFF
j_call: TRBJ1-1
v_call: TRBV3-1

cdr3_aa: CASSLNGGANVLTF
j_call: TRBJ2-6
v_call: TRBV7-2

cdr3_aa: CASSQGGTGGSYNEQFF
j_call: TRBJ2-1
v_call: TRBV4-2

cdr3_aa: CASSFRQGRATDTQYF
j_call: TRBJ2-3
v_call: TRBV28

cdr3_aa: CSARPASGRPENIQYF
j_call: TRBJ2-4
v_call: TRBV20-1

cdr3_aa: CASSLSARGTEAFF
j_call: TRBJ1-1
v_call: TRBV7-9

cdr3_aa: CASSLNYRGPLHF
j_call: TRBJ1-6
v_call: TRBV7-2

cdr3_aa: CASSEPEAPGNEQFF
j_call: TRBJ2-1
v_call: TRBV6-1

cdr3_aa: CASSSRTGMGTDTQYF
j_call: TRBJ2-3
v_call: TRBV27

cdr3_aa: CASSRLGYEQYF
j_call: TRBJ2-7
v_call: TRBV7-8

cdr3_aa: CASSAGQGSEQYF
j_call: TRBJ2-7
v_call: TRBV9

cdr3_aa: CASSSPLAKNIQYF
j_call: TRBJ2-4
v_call: TRBV5-4

cdr3_aa: CSAMRSPSYNEQFF
j_call: TRBJ2-1
v_call: TRBV20-1

cdr3_aa: CASSLGGQNTQYF
j_call: TRBJ2-3
v_call: TRBV7-2

cdr3_aa: CSVDFRGLSTDTQYF
j_call: TRBJ2-3
v_call: TRBV29-1

cdr3_aa: CASSLGIAGPKREQFF
j_call: TRBJ2-1
v_call: TRBV5-5

cdr3_aa: CSVGTDNQPQHF
j_call: TRBJ1-5
v_call: TRBV29-1

cdr3_aa: CASSLSVQANYNEQFF
j_call: TRBJ2-1
v_call: TRBV7-8

cdr3_aa: CASSLGTSGPRSSYEQYF
j_call: TRBJ2-7
v_call: TRBV11-1

cdr3_aa: CASSLTEGLPTDTQYF
j_call: TRBJ2-3
v_call: TRBV12-3/TRBV12-4

cdr3_aa: CASSQGGLAGGKNIQYF
j_call: TRBJ2-4
v_call: TRBV3-1

cdr3_aa: CASSFFGGSNTEAFF
j_call: TRBJ1-1
v_call: TRBV7-2

cdr3_aa: CASGSGRLGTYNEQFF
j_call: TRBJ2-1
v_call: TRBV6-1

cdr3_aa: CAISEDRENIQYF
j_call: TRBJ2-4
v_call: TRBV10-3

cdr3_aa: CASSLGSGIDEQYF
j_call: TRBJ2-7
v_call: TRBV5-1